Listed here are 20 T cell receptor beta chains from one sample, sequenced in a study of shared clonotypes between healthy human individuals. TCRdb keeps only in-frame clones here, not all; method: immunoSEQ multiplex PCR. Of under 850,000 clones listed, approximately 92% were seen once; the top ten hold about 24%. The naive CD8 fraction comprised CD45RO-negative cells positively selected for CCR7 and excluded terminally differentiated effector memory CD45RA+ cells. Sequencing was done on a sample of naive CD8+ T cells sorted from blood. The receptor set was obtained from a man between 25 and 39 years old in good health.

About this clone itself: In the same sample, other DNA sequences code for this CDR3. This chain uses TRBV4-1 with TRBJ2-7, with D possibly matching TRBD1 (5 bases). Trimming left V 1 base short and J 0 bases short, with 10 bases between. The CDR3 totals 15 residues. Germline-derived CDR1 and CDR2 are MGHRA and YSYEKL. The CDR3 DNA follows: TGCGCCAGCAGCCAAGGGCAGGGAAGCTCCTACGAGCAGTACTTC. Amino acid sequence: CASSQGQGSSYEQYF.

V is TRBV15 and J is TRBJ2-7, with 7 bases lining up with TRBD1. The CDR3 is 16 residues long. The germline V gene has CDR1 LNHNV and CDR2 YYDKDF (reference sequence). V shed 0 bases, J shed 3 bases, and the junction held 8 bases outside the gene matches. The CDR3 loop is CATSRDRQGRGYEQYF. In DNA, the CDR3 is TGTGCCACCAGCAGAGACAGACAGGGACGGGGCTACGAGCAGTACTTC.

This chain uses TRBV13 with TRBJ2-7; a weak D match, TRBD1 (5 bases). The V gene's germline CDR1 is PRHDT and CDR2 FYEKMQ (reference sequence). Trimming removed 5 bases at V and 2 bases at J, with 10 bases between. CDR3 size: 13 residues. CDR3 sequence (DNA): TGTGCCAGCAGCGCCTACAGGACCTACGAGCAGTACTTC. It is translated as CASSAYRTYEQYF.

This clone appeared a single time. The gene calls are TRBV5-1 and TRBJ2-1; 7 bases match TRBD1. Losses at the gene ends were 0 bases for V and 5 bases for J; bases not matched to a gene: 8. Germline V lookup: CDR1 SGHRS, CDR2 YFSETQ. The CDR3 is 16 amino acids. The CDR3 DNA follows: TGCGCCAGCAGCTTGGCCCCGAGACAGGGTAACAATGAGCAGTTCTTC. It yields the protein CASSLAPRQGNNEQFF.

This chain connects TRBV7-8 to TRBJ1-5; 9 positions agree with TRBD1. The CDR3 extends over 15 amino acids. V lost 4 bases to trimming and J lost 5 bases; unmatched junction nucleotides: 6. The germline V gene encodes CDR1 SGHVS and CDR2 FQNEAQ. CDR3 residues: CASSYRGREDQPQHF. Written as DNA, the CDR3 is TGTGCCAGCAGCTACAGGGGGCGCGAGGATCAGCCCCAGCATTTT.

The rearrangement joins TRBV2 to TRBJ2-3, with D hard to call. V was pared by 3 bases and J by 2 bases, with 12 bases between. Germline CDR1 is SNHLY and CDR2 is FYNNEI. The CDR3 length is 15 residues. The CDR3 DNA reads as TGTGCCAGCAGTGAGGCCGTCCTCCCCACAGATACGCAGTATTTT. It is translated as CASSEAVLPTDTQYF.

This clone appeared a single time. The J gene is TRBJ1-2, the V gene TRBV5-4, with a tentative D call TRBD1 (5 bases). Per the germline V gene, CDR1 is SGHNT and CDR2 is YYREEE (reference sequence). Trimming removed 4 bases at V and 3 bases at J, with 16 bases between. This CDR3 is 15 amino acids long. The CDR3 region has the DNA TGTGCCAGCAGCCAATACGACGGGGGACACTATGGCTACACCTTC. It yields the protein CASSQYDGGHYGYTF.

The chain couples TRBV6-1 to TRBJ1-5, with D unresolved. The CDR3 length is 15 residues. The germline gives CDR1 MNHNS, CDR2 SASEGT. V was trimmed by 1 base and J by 9 bases, leaving 16 bases between them. The CDR3 reads CASSEGRNGPGPQHF. The CDR3 DNA follows: TGTGCCAGCAGTGAAGGTCGGAATGGGCCCGGGCCCCAGCATTTT.

The V gene is TRBV27, the J gene TRBJ2-3; weak D call: TRBD1 (5 bases). Germline V gene lookup returns CDR1 MNHEY and CDR2 SMNVEV (reference sequence). CDR3 length equals 15 residues. The ends were cut back, 8 bases at V and 2 bases at J, with 17 bases in the middle. In DNA form, the CDR3 reads TGTGCCAGCTCATTGGGGCTCCGCCACACAGATACGCAGTATTTT. Translation gives CASSLGLRHTDTQYF.

V gene TRBV6-6 combines with J gene TRBJ1-2; 9 nucleotides align to TRBD1. The germline V gene encodes CDR1 MNHNY and CDR2 SVGAGI (reference sequence). V shed 5 bases and J 4 bases; nucleotides not matched to a gene: 5. This CDR3 comprises 14 residues. The chain's CDR3 is CASSPDRGFYGYTF. Written as DNA, the CDR3 is TGTGCCAGCAGTCCGGACAGGGGATTCTATGGCTACACCTTC.

The chain carries TRBV15 and TRBJ2-7; D is ambiguous. V dropped 1 base and J dropped 4 bases, with 11 bases sitting between them. CDR3 length equals 14 residues. CDR1 and CDR2 from the germline V gene are LNHNV and YYDKDF (reference sequence). CDR3 in amino acids: CATSRVSQPYEQYF. CDR3 nucleotide sequence: TGTGCCACCAGCAGAGTTTCTCAACCATACGAGCAGTACTTC.

The V gene is TRBV7-9, the J gene TRBJ2-1; 7 bases map to TRBD2. V lost 1 base, J lost 4 bases, and 10 bases stayed unmatched. This CDR3 has 17 amino acids. CDR1 is SEHNR and CDR2 is FQNEAQ in the germline V gene (reference sequence). The CDR3 DNA sequence: TGTGCCAGCAGCTTAGAGTCGGGGCTAGCGGATTACAATGAGCAGTTCTTC. It yields the protein CASSLESGLADYNEQFF. Filled out from reference TRBV7-9 and TRBJ2-1, the complete variable domain reads DTGVSQNPRHKITKRGQNVTFRCDPISEHNRLYWYRQTLGQGPEFLTYFQNEAQLEKSRLLSDRFSAERPKGSFSTLEIQRTEQGDSAMYLCASSLESGLADYNEQFFGPGTRLTVL.

A single count supports this clone. This rearrangement joins TRBV7-2 to TRBJ2-7; 8 nucleotides match TRBD1. Trimming took 4 bases from V and 4 from J; bases not matched to a gene: 15. CDR3 length: 17 residues. Per germline, CDR1 SGHTA and CDR2 FQGNSA. CDR3 in amino acids: CASSYHRTGRNAYEQYF. The DNA of the CDR3 is TGTGCCAGCAGCTACCACCGGACAGGGAGAAATGCGTACGAGCAGTACTTC.

About this clone itself: Germline and junction disagree at one end, which may indicate a read error. V and J are TRBV7-7 and TRBJ2-2; D gene uncertain. The CDR3 runs to 13 residues. CDR1 and CDR2 (germline): SSHAT, FNYEAQ (reference sequence). The CDR3 region has the DNA TGTGCTAGCAGCCCGACGAACACCGGGGAGCTGTTTTTT. This codes for CASSPTNTGELFF. The full variable domain, rest sourced from reference TRBV7-7 and TRBJ2-2, is GAGVSQSPRYKVTKRGQDVTLRCDPISSHATLYWYQQALGQGPEFLTYFNYEAQPDKSGLPSDRFSAERPEGSISTLTIQRTEQRDSAMYRCASSPTNTGELFFGEGSRLTVL.

This clone was detected a few times. In the same sample, other DNA sequences code for this CDR3. The chain links TRBV7-9 to TRBJ2-7; D call uncertain. CDR3 length: 13 residues. V lost 5 bases and J 4 bases, leaving 12 bases between the germline ends. Germline values: CDR1 SEHNR, CDR2 FQNEAQ (reference sequence). CDR3 sequence: CASSPRGGYEQYF. The CDR3 nucleotides are TGTGCCAGCAGCCCAAGAGGCGGATACGAGCAGTACTTC.

Comments on this clone: The sample holds other DNA sequences that translate to the same CDR3. This chain joins TRBV25-1 and TRBJ2-7; a possible D gene is TRBD2 (5 bases). V was shortened by 7 bases and J by 4 bases, with 8 bases between the two germline ends. Germline CDR1 and CDR2: MGHDK and SYGVNS. The CDR3 has 11 residues. This CDR3 reads CASTEGYEQYF. The CDR3, as DNA: TGTGCCAGCACCGAGGGATACGAGCAGTACTTC.

V usage is TRBV6-1 and J usage is TRBJ1-1; D gene uncertain. The germline V gene has CDR1 MNHNS and CDR2 SASEGT. The CDR3 has 12 amino acids. V lost 5 bases and J lost 0, with 4 bases in between. CDR3 amino acids: CASSQMNTEAFF. The CDR3 nucleotides read TGTGCCAGCAGTCAAATGAACACTGAAGCTTTCTTT.

The chain uses TRBV9 and TRBJ2-3, with D possibly TRBD1 on 6 matching bases. Germline V gives CDR1 SGDLS, CDR2 YYNGEE. The CDR3 runs to 18 residues. Trimming took off 5 bases at V and 2 bases at J, with 24 bases between the two ends. The CDR3 region has the DNA TGTGCCAGCAGTCATCCCCTTTTGATGGGGACACCCACAGATACGCAGTATTTT. It is translated as CASSHPLLMGTPTDTQYF.

V and J are TRBV7-7 and TRBJ2-2; D uncertain. The CDR3 is made up of 13 amino acids. Germline V lookup: CDR1 SSHAT, CDR2 FNYEAQ (reference sequence). V was shortened by 2 bases and J by 5 bases, with 6 bases between the two germline ends. CDR3 DNA sequence: TGTGCCAGCAGCTTAAGTAGGACCGGGGAGCTGTTTTTT. Its translation is CASSLSRTGELFF.

The chain uses TRBV19 and TRBJ1-2; D ambiguous. Trimming removed 1 base from V and 3 bases from J, with 9 bases in between. Germline V gene data show CDR1 as LNHDA and CDR2 as SQIVND (reference sequence). The CDR3 has 14 amino acids. The CDR3 loop reads CASSIVPADYGYTF. CDR3 nucleotides: TGTGCCAGTAGTATAGTCCCGGCAGACTATGGCTACACCTTC.